The clone carrying this T cell receptor beta chain was seen at least ten times. HTBI primers from iRepertoire and Arm-PCR of CDR3 regions yielded the TCR beta libraries. MiXCR, applied by TCRdb to the multiplex PCR reads, yields one record per CDR3 protein. The sample holds 200,000 to 250,000 distinct CDR3 sequences; roughly a fifth are singletons and the top ten take roughly 10%. This sample's time point: newly diagnosed GD, antithyroid drugs for less than 3 months. Scientists built the TCR library using RNA that was extracted from PBMCs. This specimen comes from a study of regulatory T cells in long-lasting Graves disease. Study summary: Newly diagnosed Graves' patients took antithyroid drugs under 3 months.

CDR3 length: 18 residues. Germline CDR1 is MNHEY and CDR2 is SVGEGT. Unmatched junction bases numbered 10, after V lost 6 bases and J lost 0 bases. These data also formed part of another study, on T cells in Graves' hyperthyroidism and ophthalmopathy. That publication notes: Diagnoses used clinical symptoms, serum thyroxine and TRAb, thyroid ultrasound and orbital computed tomography.

The chain employs TRBV6-2 or TRBV6-3 and TRBJ2-3; 12 nucleotides line up with TRBD2. The source is a woman aged 25 to 45 with Graves disease. Source: peripheral blood mononuclear cells (PBMCs), taken at new diagnosis, from a patient treated with antithyroid drugs. The CDR3 is CASSTTSGGPTSTDTQYF. The DNA of the CDR3 is TGTGCCAGCAGCACTACTAGCGGGGGGCCTACTAGCACAGATACGCAGTATTTT.